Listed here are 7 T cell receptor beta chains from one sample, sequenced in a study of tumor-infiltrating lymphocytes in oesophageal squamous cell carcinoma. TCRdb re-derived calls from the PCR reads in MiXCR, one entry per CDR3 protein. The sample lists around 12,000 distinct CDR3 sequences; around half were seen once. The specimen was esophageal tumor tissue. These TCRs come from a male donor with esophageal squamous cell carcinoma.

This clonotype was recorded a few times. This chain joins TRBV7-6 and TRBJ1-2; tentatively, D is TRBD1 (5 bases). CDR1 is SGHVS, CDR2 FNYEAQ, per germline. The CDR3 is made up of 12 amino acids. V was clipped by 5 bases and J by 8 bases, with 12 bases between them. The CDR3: CASSLGAMGYTF. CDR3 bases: TGTGCCAGCAGCCTAGGGGCTATGGGCTACACCTTC.

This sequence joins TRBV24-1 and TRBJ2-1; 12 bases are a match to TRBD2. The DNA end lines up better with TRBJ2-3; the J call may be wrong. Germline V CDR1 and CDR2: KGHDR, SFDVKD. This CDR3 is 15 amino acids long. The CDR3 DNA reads TGTGCCACCAGTGACTCGGGACTAGCGGGAGATACGCAGTATTTT. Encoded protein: CATSDSGLAGDTQYF.

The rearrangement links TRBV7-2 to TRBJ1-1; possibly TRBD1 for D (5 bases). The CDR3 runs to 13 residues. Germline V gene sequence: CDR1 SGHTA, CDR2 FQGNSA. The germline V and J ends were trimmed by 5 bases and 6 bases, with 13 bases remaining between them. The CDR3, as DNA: TGTGCCAGCAGCAGAGACGGGGGGGCTGAAGCTTTCTTT. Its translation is CASSRDGGAEAFF.

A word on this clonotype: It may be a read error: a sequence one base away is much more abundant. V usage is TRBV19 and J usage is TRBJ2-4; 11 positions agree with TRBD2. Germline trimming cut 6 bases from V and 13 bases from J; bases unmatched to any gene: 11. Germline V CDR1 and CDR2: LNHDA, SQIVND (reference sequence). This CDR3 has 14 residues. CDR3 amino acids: CASRGTSGYNEQYF. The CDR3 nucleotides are TGTGCCAGTAGGGGGACTAGCGGATACAATGAGCAGTACTTC.

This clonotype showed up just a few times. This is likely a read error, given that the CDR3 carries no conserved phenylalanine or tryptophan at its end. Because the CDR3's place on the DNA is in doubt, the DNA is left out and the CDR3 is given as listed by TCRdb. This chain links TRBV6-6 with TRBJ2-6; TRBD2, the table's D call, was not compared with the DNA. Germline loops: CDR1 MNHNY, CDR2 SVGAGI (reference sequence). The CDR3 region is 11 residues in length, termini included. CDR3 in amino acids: CASSYGLAEKR.

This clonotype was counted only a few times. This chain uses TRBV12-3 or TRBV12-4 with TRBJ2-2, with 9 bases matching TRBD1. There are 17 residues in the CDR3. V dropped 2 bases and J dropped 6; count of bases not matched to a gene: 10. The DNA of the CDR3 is TGTGCCAGCAGTTTAAATGCCGGGACAGGGAAAGCCGGGGAGCTGTTTTTT. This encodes CASSLNAGTGKAGELFF.

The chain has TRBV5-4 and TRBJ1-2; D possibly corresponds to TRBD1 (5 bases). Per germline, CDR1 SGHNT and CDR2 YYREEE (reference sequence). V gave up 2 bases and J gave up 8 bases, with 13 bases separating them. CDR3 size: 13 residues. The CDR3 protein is CASSFPRAGGYTF. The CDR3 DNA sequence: TGTGCCAGCAGCTTCCCCAGGGCTGGGGGCTACACCTTC.